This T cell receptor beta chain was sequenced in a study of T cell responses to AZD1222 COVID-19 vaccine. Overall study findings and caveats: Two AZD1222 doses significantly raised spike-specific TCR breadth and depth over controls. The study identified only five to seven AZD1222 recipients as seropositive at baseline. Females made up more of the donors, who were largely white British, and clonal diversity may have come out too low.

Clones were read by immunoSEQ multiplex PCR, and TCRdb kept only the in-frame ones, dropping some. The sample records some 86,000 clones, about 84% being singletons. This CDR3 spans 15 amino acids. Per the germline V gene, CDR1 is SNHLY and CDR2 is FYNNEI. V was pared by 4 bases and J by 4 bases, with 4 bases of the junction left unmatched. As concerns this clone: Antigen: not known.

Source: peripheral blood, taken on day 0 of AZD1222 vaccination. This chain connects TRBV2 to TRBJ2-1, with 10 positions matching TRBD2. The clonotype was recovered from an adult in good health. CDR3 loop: CASSGFSGGYNEQFF. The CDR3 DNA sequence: TGTGCCAGCAGTGGATTTAGCGGGGGGTACAATGAGCAGTTCTTC.